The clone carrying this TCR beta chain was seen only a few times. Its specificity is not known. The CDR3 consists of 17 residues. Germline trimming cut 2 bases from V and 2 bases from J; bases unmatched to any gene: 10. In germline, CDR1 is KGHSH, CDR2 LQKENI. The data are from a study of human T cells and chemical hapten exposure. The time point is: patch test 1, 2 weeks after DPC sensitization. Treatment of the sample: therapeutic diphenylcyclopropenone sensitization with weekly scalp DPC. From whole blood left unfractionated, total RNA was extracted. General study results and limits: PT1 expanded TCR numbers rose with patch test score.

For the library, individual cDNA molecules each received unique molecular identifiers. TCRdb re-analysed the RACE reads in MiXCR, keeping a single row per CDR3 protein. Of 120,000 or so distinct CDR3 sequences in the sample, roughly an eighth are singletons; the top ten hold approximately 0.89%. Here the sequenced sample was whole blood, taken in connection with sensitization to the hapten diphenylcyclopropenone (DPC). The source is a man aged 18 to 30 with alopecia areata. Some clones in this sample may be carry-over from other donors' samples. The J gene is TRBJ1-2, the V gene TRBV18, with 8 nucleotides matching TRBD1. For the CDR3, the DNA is TGTGCCAGCTCACCATATGGCACAGGGGGAACGAACTATGGCTACACCTTC. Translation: CASSPYGTGGTNYGYTF.